This entry is about one T cell receptor (beta chain). Antigen unknown. The CDR3 contains 15 residues. The germline gives CDR1 SEHNR, CDR2 FQNEAQ (reference sequence). Trimming removed 5 bases from V and 10 bases from J; junction bases left unmatched: 15. This record belongs to a study of cytomegalovirus exposure and HLA in healthy donors. Looking at the study overall: HLA-typed donors were the source of about 85 million unique TCRs held in an early data release.

Study observations and caveats: About 87% or about 30% of the time was how often most TCR beta V segments were productive, according to an earlier analysis. Other equally common chains were less clonally expanded than HLA-associated TCR beta chains, a later analysis showed.

There was no recording of CMV serostatus for this donor. Primers included in the PCR were 60 Vbeta and 13 Jbeta primers. The repertoire was sequenced with immunoSEQ multiplex PCR; TCRdb's copy has only in-frame clones and lacks some. The sample holds 150,000 or so clones, approximately 78% seen once. The origin of this receptor is a human donor in good health. The chain joins TRBV7-9 to TRBJ1-2; 8 nucleotides agree with TRBD1. The sequenced sample consisted of PBMCs. The CDR3 coding sequence is TGTGCCAGCAGCATGGCGGACAGGGCCGGTAGAGTCTACACCTTC. As protein: CASSMADRAGRVYTF.